The text below deals with one T cell receptor (beta chain). As yet, its antigen is unknown. The sample originates from a study of lymphopenia after photon versus proton radiotherapy. V was trimmed by 6 bases and J by 2 bases, leaving 14 bases between them. Germline CDR1 MNHEY, CDR2 SMNVEV (reference sequence). The CDR3 sequence is 14 residues long. The study's findings and limits: Relative stability marked proton patients; photon patients lost diversity and naive cells.

The assay was immunoSEQ multiplex PCR, and TCRdb's table has in-frame clones only and misses some. Seen here are roughly 20,000 clones, 85% to 95% observed once, and the top ten hold roughly 6.6%. The sequence was obtained from a man aged 60 to 75 with pancreatic cancer. The sample consisted of peripheral blood, taken from a patient treated with photon-based radiotherapy. The gene calls are TRBV27 and TRBJ2-7; the D gene could be TRBD1 or TRBD2 (5 bases each). CDR3 DNA: TGTGCCAGCAGCCGCTCGGGACGGACCTACGAGCAGTACTTC. This codes for CASSRSGRTYEQYF.